The 2 T cell receptor beta chains given below trace back to one sample, sequenced in a study of blood T cell repertoires in COVID-19. Clones were sequenced by immunoSEQ multiplex PCR, and TCRdb holds only the in-frame ones, with some missing. The top ten hold 11% of the sample, which has about 230,000 clones, 65% to 90% seen once. Sequenced input: peripheral blood. These receptors all come from a man aged 50 to 60 with COVID-19, enrolled during active disease.

This rearrangement joins TRBV6-1 to TRBJ1-3; 9 bases are shared with TRBD1. J gave up 2 bases and V 4 bases, and 6 bases lay outside the gene matches. Per germline, CDR1 MNHNS and CDR2 SASEGT. The CDR3 runs 16 residues. CDR3 amino acids: CASSALQGATGNTIYF. The DNA of the CDR3 is TGTGCCAGCAGTGCTCTACAGGGGGCGACTGGAAACACCATATATTTT.

The rearrangement uses TRBV5-1 and TRBJ2-7; no reliable D call. This CDR3 region has 15 residues. CDR1 is SGHRS, CDR2 YFSETQ, per germline. V lost 0 bases and J 0 bases, leaving 10 bases between the germline ends. CDR3 bases: TGCGCCAGCAGCTTGGGACACCTTAACTCCTACGAGCAGTACTTC. This encodes CASSLGHLNSYEQYF.